This T cell receptor beta chain was sequenced in a study of T cells in Graves' hyperthyroidism and ophthalmopathy. General study findings and limits: Among thyroid clonotypes expanded above 0.001, most also appeared in blood.

TCR beta CDR3 regions were amplified from RNA. TCR CDR3 underwent first-round RT-PCR with the HTBI primer set. Using its own MiXCR run on the multiplex PCR reads, TCRdb lists one record per CDR3 protein. The table has fewer than 450,000 distinct CDR3 sequences, around 20% seen once. This CDR3 has 14 amino acids. The V segment lost 4 bases and the J segment 7 bases; nucleotides outside the gene matches: 5. Germline CDR1 and CDR2: KGHDR and SFDVKD. On this clonotype: Its antigen is unidentified.

The sample taken for sequencing was blood. The rearrangement joins TRBV24-1 to TRBJ2-4; TRBD1 matches at 8 bases. The clonotype was recovered from a man between 18 and 29 years old with Graves' ophthalmopathy. In DNA, the CDR3 is TGTGCCACCAGTGAGGGGACAGGTCTGAACATTCAGTACTTC. Residues: CATSEGTGLNIQYF.